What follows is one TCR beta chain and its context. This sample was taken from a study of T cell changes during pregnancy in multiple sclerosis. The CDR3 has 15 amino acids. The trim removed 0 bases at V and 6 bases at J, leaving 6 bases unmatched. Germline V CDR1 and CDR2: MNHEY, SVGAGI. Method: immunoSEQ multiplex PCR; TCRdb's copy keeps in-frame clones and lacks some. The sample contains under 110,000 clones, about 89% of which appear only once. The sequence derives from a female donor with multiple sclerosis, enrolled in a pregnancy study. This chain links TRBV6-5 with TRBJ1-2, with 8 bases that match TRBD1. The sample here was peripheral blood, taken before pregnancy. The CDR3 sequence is CASSYSGQGGDGYTF. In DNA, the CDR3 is TGTGCCAGCAGTTACTCCGGACAGGGAGGGGATGGCTACACCTTC.